This T cell receptor beta chain was found in a study of read filtering for tumor transcriptome and immune sequencing (dated by TCRdb to the early 2020s). Regarding the study in general: The cohort consisted of about 18 male and about 15 female patients, with a mean age of about 64 years and an age range of 47 to 80. Under revised international staging, eight or nine patients fell into R-ISS I, 15 or so into R-ISS II and over 5 into R-ISS III. Whole-transcriptome libraries were prepared with the TruSeq RNA Access Library Prep Kit after DNase treatment. Per sample, about 3.5 to 11 million TCR-region mapped reads were obtained with IR-seq, compared with only roughly 80 to 1273 with RNA-seq. Using the same bone marrow samples, the study ran both targeted immune repertoire sequencing and bulk whole-transcriptome sequencing and then compared the TCR repertoires from each method. One main goal was a read-filtering strategy for immune repertoire data, in particular deciding whether clonotypes backed by only one read should be removed. What the research found in general, with its limitations: Single-read clonotypes made up roughly 85% of clonotypes but only approximately 4% of total reads in IR-seq, compared with roughly three quarters of clonotypes and 44.6% of reads in RNA-seq. Rather than purified T cells, the sorted CD138-negative fraction was a mixed bone marrow immune population. When single-read clonotypes were removed, the proportions of shared clonotypes in IR-seq and RNA-seq correlated more strongly. Compared with RNA-seq, IR-seq captured clonotypes at much higher depth and more reliably, and a smaller IR-seq throughput was enough to identify most shared clonotypes.

In this sample, this clonotype turned up many times. Its cognate antigen has yet to be identified. It has no much larger one-base neighbor in the sample; base qualities were not kept. TCR libraries were constructed from approximately 360 ng RNA using the Immunoverse kit, and molecular barcoded adaptors covering alpha/delta and beta/gamma chains were employed. TCR library preparation used the same RNA that was used for transcriptome sequencing. TCR libraries were sequenced on an Illumina HiSeq 4000 with 2 x 150 cycles. As for the original processing: With MiXCR, TCR reads were aligned to human V, D, J and C references and assembled into CDR3 clonotypes, with quality filtering and error correction included. The tcR package in R was used for analysis of clonotype counts and gene usage diversity. Raw mapping reads were checked after the RNA-seq reads had been mapped by STAR aligner version 2.5.3a onto the human GRCh37 genome. To test how sequencing depth affects detected clonotypes, IR-seq fastq files were randomly downsampled with Seqtk 1.3. TCRdb redid the processing of the public reads, applying fastp at Q25 and MiXCR, and retained in-frame beta chains. Entries are consolidated by CDR3 protein sequence, retaining the most common genes and DNA. For this entry, the V and J calls and clone size follow TCRdb and not the study's own pipeline. The table for this sample lists some 40,000 distinct CDR3 sequences; 12% of them were counted only once. The ten most abundant clones make up about 35% of the sample.

The germline V gene gives CDR1 as SGHAT and CDR2 as FQNNGV. V loses 0 bases of germline sequence and J loses 2 bases, and the interval between the two ends is 1 base. The CDR3 sequence holds 12 residues, the cysteine and phenylalanine included. The read is trimmed to its CDR3 DNA, 36 bases read in frame from base 1. Every patient had bone marrow sampled at the time of active disease. Ficoll-Hypaque density gradient centrifugation was used to isolate the bone marrow mononuclear cells. Myeloma plasma cells were removed and CD138-negative cells were collected by negative selection after labeling with CD138 magnetic microbeads on a MACS separator. Purity of the isolated cells was checked by flow cytometry on an Attune NxT using CD138 antibodies. TRIzol reagent was used to extract total RNA, which was then quantified with a NanoDrop spectrophotometer. For each patient, paired RNA-seq and IR-seq were run on the CD138-negative bone marrow sample from that patient.

This receptor chain uses TRBV11-2 and TRBJ2-5; no confident D gene assignment can be made. This clonotype originated in a donor aged 40 or over with multiple myeloma. The material sequenced was a population of CD138-negative cells sorted from bone marrow. Reading the label with the study, this specimen's cell subset or site is: bone marrow mononuclear cells depleted of CD138+ plasma/myeloma cells by negative magnetic selection. At the DNA level, the sequence is TGTGCCAGCAGCTTAGAACAAGAGACCCAGTACTTC. Its coded protein is CASSLEQETQYF.